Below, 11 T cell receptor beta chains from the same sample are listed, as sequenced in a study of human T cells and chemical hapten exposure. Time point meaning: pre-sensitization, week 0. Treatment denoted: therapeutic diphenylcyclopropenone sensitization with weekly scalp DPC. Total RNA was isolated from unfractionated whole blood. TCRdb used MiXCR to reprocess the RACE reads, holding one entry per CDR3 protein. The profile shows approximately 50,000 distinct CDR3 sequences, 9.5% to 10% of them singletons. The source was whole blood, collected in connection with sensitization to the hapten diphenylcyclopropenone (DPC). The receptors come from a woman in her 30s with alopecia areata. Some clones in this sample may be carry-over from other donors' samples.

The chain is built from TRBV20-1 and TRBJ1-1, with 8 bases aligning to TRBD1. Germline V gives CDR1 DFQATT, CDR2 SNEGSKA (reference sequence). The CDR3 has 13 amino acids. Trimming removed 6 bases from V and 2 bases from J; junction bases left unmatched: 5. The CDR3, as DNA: TGCAGTGCCACCCAGGGGGCCAACACTGAAGCTTTCTTT. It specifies CSATQGANTEAFF.

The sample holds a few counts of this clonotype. CDR3 region: CASSCGRTQYF. CDR3 nucleotide sequence: TGTGCCAGCAGTTGTGGTAGGACGCAGTATTTT. The chain joins TRBV28 to TRBJ2-3; no firm D call. CDR1 and CDR2 from the germline V gene are MDHEN and SYDVKM. This CDR3 has 11 residues. Trimming pared 4 bases from V and 9 bases from J, leaving 8 bases between. Full variable domain (outside the CDR3, taken from reference TRBV28 and TRBJ2-3): DVKVTQSSRYLVKRTGEKVFLECVQDMDHENMFWYRQDPGLGLRLIYFSYDVKMKEKGDIPEGYSVSREKKERFSLILESASTNQTSMYLCASSCGRTQYFGPGTRLTVL.

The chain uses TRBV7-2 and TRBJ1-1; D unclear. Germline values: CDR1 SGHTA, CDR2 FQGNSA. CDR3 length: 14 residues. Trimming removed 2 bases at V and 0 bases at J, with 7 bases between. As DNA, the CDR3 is TGTGCCAGCAGCTTAAGACGGTTGAACACTGAAGCTTTCTTT. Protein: CASSLRRLNTEAFF.

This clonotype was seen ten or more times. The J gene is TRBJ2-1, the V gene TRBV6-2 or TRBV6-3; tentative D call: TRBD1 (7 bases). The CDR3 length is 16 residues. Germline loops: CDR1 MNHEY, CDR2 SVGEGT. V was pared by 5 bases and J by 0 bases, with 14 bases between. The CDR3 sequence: CASSPGGPSSYNEQFF. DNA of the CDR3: TGTGCCAGCAGTCCAGGGGGGCCCAGCTCCTACAATGAGCAGTTCTTC.

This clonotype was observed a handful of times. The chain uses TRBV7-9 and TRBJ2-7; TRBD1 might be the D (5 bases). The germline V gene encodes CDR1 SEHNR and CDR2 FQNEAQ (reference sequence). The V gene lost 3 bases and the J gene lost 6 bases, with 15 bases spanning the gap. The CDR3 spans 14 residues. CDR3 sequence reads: CASSLDKSPLEQYF. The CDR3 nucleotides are TGTGCCAGCAGCTTGGACAAATCCCCCCTCGAGCAGTACTTC.

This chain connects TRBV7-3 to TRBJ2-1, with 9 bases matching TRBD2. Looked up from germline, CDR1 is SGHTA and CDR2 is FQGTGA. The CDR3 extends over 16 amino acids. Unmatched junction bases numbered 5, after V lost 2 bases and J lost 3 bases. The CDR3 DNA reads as TGTGCCAGCAGCTTAGGAGCGGGGGGCCTCTACAATGAGCAGTTCTTC. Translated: CASSLGAGGLYNEQFF.

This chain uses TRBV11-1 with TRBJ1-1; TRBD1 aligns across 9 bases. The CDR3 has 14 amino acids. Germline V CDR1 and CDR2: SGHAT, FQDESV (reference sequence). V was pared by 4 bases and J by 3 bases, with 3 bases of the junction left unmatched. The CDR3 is CASSSGTGHTEAFF. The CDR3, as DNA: TGTGCCAGCAGCTCAGGGACAGGGCACACTGAAGCTTTCTTT.

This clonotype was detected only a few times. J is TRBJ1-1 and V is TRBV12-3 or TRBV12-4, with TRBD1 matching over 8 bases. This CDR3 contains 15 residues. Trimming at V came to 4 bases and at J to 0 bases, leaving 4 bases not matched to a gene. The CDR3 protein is CASSSDRGMNTEAFF. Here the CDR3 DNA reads TGTGCCAGCAGTTCCGACAGGGGTATGAACACTGAAGCTTTCTTT.

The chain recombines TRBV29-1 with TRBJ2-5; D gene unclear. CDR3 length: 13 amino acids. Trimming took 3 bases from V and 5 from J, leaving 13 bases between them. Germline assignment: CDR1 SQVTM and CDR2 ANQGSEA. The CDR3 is CSVDPDWRETQYF. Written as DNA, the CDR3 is TGCAGCGTTGACCCCGACTGGCGCGAGACCCAGTACTTC.

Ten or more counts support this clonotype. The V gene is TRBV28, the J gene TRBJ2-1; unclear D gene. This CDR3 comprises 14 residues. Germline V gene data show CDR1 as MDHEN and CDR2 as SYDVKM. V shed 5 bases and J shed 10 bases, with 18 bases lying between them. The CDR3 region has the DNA TGTGCCAGCAGTCTCCCGGATGCGGTCGCGGAGCAGTTCTTC. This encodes CASSLPDAVAEQFF.

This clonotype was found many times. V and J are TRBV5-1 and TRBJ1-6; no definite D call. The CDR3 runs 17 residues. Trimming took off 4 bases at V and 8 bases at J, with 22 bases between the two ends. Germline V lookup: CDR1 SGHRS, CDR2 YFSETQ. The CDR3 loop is CASSPYLDAWADSPLHF. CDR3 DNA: TGCGCCAGCAGCCCCTATTTGGACGCTTGGGCCGATTCACCCCTCCACTTT.